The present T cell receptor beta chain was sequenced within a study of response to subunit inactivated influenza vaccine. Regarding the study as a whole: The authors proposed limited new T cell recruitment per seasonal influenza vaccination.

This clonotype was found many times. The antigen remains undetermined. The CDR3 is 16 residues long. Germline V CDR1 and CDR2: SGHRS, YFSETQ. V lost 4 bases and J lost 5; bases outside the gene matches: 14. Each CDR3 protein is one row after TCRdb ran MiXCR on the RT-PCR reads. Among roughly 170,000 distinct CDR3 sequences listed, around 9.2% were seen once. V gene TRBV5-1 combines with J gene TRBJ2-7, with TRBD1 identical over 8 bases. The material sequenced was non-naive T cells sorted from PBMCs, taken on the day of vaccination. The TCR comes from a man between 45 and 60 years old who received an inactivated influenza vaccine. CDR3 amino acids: CASSRGQGGIGDEQYF. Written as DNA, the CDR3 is TGCGCCAGCAGCAGAGGACAGGGAGGAATTGGGGACGAGCAGTACTTC.